This paragraph covers one T cell receptor (beta chain) sequence. The antigen is unknown. The entry originates in a study of cytomegalovirus exposure and HLA in healthy donors. Primers for the PCR totalled 60 Vbeta and 13 Jbeta. Sequencing used immunoSEQ multiplex PCR; TCRdb keeps in-frame clones, though not all of them. The sample consists of around 190,000 clones, around 82% of them appearing once. V lost 0 bases to trimming and J lost 0 bases, with 14 bases between them. Germline CDR1 reads SGHRS; CDR2 reads YFSETQ. The CDR3 covers 17 residues. Study conclusions and caveats: While the bulk of TCR sequences proved rare, some public TCRs turned up in many donors.

Source material: PBMCs. This TCR was sampled from a young man in good health and CMV-seronegative. The rearrangement links TRBV5-1 to TRBJ2-3; a weak D match, TRBD1 (6 bases). DNA of the CDR3: TGCGCCAGCAGCTTGGCCCCGACAGGCGCTAGCACAGATACGCAGTATTTT. This codes for CASSLAPTGASTDTQYF.